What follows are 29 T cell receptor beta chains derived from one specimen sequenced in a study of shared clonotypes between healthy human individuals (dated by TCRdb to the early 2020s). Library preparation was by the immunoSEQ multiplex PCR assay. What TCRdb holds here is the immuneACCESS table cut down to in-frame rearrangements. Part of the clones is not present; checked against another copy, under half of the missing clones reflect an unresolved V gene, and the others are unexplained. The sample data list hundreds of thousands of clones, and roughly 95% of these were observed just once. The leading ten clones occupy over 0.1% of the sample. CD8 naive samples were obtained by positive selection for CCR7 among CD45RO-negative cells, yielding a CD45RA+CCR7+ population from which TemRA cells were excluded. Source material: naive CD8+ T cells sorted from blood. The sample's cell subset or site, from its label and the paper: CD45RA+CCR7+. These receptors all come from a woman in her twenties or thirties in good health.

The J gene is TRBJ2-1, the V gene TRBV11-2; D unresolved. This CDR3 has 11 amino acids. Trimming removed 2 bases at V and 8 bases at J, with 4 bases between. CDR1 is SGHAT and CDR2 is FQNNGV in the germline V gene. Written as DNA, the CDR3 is TGTGCCAGCAGCTTAATTGATGAGCAGTTCTTC. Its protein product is CASSLIDEQFF.

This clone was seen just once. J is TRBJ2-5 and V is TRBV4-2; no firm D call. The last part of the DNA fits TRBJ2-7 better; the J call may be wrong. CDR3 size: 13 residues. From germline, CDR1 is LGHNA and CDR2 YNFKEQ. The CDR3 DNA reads TGTGCCAGCGGACCTGACGATTCCTACGAGCAGTACTTC. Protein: CASGPDDSYEQYF.

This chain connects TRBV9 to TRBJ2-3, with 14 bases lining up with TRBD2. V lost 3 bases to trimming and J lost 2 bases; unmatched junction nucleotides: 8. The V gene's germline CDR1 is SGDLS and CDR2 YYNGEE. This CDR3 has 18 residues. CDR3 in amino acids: CASSDGTSGSPNTDTQYF. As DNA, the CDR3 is TGTGCCAGCAGCGACGGGACTAGCGGGAGTCCTAACACAGATACGCAGTATTTT.

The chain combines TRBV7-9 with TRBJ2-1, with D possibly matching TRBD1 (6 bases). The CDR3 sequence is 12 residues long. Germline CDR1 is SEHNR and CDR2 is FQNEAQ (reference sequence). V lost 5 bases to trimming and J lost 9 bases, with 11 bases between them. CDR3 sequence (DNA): TGTGCCAGCAGCCAACAGGGTCTTGAGCAGTTCTTC. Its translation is CASSQQGLEQFF.

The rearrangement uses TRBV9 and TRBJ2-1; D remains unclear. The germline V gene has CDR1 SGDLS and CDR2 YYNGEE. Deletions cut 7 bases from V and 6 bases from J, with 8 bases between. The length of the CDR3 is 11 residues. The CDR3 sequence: CASGPFNEQFF. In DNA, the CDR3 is TGTGCCAGCGGGCCGTTCAATGAGCAGTTCTTC.

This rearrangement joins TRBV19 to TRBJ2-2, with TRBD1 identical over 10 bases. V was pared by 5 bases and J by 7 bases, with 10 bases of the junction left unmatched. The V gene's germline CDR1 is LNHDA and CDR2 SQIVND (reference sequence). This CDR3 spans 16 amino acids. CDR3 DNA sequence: TGTGCCAGTAGTTATTTGACAGGGGGCGATGACGGGGAGCTGTTTTTT. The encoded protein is CASSYLTGGDDGELFF.

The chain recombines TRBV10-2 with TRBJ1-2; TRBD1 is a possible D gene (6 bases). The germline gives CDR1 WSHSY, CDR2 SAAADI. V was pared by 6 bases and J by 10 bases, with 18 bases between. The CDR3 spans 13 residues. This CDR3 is CASSDARDTYYTF. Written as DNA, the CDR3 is TGCGCCAGCAGCGACGCCCGGGACACCTACTACACCTTC.

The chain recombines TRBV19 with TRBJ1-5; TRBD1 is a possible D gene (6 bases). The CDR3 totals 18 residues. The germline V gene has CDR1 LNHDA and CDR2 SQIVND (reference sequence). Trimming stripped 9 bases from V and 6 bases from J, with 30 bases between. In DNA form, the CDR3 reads TGTGCCAGCATATCCCGAATTGTGGACAGTCGGATAGCTCAGCCCCAGCATTTT. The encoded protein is CASISRIVDSRIAQPQHF.

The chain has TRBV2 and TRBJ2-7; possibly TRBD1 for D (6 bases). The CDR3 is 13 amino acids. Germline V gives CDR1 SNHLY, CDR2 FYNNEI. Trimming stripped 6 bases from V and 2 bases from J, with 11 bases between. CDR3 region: CASRTGSTYEQYF. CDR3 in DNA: TGTGCCAGCAGAACAGGGAGTACCTACGAGCAGTACTTC.

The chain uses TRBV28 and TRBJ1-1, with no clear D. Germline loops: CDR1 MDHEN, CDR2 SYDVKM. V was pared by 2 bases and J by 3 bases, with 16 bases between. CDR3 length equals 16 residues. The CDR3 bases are TGTGCCAGCAGTTTAAAACTAAATCGGCCGTACACTGAAGCTTTCTTT. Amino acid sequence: CASSLKLNRPYTEAFF.

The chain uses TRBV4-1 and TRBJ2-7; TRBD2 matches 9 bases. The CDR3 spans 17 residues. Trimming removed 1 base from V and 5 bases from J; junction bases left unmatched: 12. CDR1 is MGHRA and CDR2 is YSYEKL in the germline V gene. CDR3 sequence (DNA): TGCGCCAGCAGCCAAGTATCCCGTAGCGGGAGAGCTCACGAGCAGTACTTC. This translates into CASSQVSRSGRAHEQYF.

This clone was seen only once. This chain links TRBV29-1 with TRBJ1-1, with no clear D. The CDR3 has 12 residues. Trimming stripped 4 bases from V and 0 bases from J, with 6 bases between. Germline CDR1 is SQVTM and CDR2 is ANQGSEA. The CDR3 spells CSVVALNTEAFF. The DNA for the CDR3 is TGCAGCGTTGTGGCGCTGAACACTGAAGCTTTCTTT.

CDR3 in amino acids: CASRPSGADGELFF. As DNA, the CDR3 is TGTGCCAGCCGTCCCTCGGGGGCGGACGGGGAGCTGTTTTTT. This chain links TRBV28 with TRBJ2-2; possibly TRBD1 or TRBD2 for D (6 bases each). Germline V gene data show CDR1 as MDHEN and CDR2 as SYDVKM. The CDR3 runs 14 residues. V was shortened by 8 bases and J by 7 bases, with 17 bases between the two germline ends.

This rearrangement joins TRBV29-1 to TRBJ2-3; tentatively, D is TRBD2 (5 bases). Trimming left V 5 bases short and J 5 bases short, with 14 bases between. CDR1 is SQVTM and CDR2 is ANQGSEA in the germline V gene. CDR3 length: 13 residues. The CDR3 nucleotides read TGCAGCGTTTGGTGGACTTGGGAAGATACGCAGTATTTT. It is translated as CSVWWTWEDTQYF.

CDR3 DNA: TGCAGCGTTGAAGATCCCCCGGAGGAGGGCTATGGCTACACCTTC. This codes for CSVEDPPEEGYGYTF. The chain links TRBV29-1 to TRBJ1-2; unclear D gene. The CDR3 totals 15 residues. V lost 0 bases and J lost 4, with 15 bases in between. Germline V gene lookup returns CDR1 SQVTM and CDR2 ANQGSEA.

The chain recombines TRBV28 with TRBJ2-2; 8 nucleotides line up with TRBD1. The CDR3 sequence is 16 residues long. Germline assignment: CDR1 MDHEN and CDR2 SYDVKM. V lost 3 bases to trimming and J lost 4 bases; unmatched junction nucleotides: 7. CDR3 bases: TGTGCCAGCAGTTTTACCAGGGGGCTTCGCACCGGGGAGCTGTTTTTT. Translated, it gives CASSFTRGLRTGELFF.

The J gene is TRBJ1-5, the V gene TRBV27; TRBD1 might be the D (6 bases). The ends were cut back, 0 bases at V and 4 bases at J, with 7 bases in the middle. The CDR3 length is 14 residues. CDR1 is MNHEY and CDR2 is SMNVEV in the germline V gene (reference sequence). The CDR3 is CASSLSRGNQPQHF. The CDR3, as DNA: TGTGCCAGCAGTTTATCGAGGGGGAATCAGCCCCAGCATTTT.

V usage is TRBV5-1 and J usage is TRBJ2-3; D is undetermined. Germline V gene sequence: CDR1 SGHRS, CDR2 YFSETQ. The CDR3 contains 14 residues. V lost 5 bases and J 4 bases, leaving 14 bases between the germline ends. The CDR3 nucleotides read TGCGCCAGCAGGGATTCAGAAATACCAGATACGCAGTATTTT. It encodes CASRDSEIPDTQYF.

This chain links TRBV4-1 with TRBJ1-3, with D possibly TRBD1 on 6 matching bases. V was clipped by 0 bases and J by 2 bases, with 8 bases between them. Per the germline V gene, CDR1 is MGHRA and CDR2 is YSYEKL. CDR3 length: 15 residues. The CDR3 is CASSQDWTAGNTIYF. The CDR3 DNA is TGCGCCAGCAGCCAAGATTGGACAGCTGGAAACACCATATATTTT.

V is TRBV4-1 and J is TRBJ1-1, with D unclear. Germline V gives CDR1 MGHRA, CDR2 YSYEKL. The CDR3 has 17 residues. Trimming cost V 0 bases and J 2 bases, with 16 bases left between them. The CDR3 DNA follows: TGCGCCAGCAGCCAAGAGCCTGTTGGGCCCCTAAACACTGAAGCTTTCTTT. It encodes CASSQEPVGPLNTEAFF.

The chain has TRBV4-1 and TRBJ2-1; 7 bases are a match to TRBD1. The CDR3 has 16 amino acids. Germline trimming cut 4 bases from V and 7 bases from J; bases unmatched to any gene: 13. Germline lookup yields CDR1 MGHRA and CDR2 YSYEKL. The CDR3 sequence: CASSRFPRDRLNEQFF. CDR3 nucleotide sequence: TGCGCCAGCAGCCGTTTTCCCCGGGACAGATTAAATGAGCAGTTCTTC.

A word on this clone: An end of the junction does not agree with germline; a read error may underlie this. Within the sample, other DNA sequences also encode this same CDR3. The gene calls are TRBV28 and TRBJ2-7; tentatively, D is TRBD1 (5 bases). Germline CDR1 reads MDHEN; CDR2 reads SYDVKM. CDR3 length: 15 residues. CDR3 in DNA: TGCGCCAGCAGTTTCCGGAGTCCTGGCAGGGTCGAGCAGTACTTC. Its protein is CASSFRSPGRVEQYF.

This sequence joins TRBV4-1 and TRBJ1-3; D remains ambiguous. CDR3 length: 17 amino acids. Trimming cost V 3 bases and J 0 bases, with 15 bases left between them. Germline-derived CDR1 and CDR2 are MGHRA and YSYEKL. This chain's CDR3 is CASSQDEQRSSGNTIYF. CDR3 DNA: TGCGCCAGCAGCCAGGATGAACAGAGAAGCTCTGGAAACACCATATATTTT.

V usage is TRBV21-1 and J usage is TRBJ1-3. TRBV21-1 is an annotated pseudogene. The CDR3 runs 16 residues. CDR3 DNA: TGTGCCAGCAGCACCGTAGGACGGGAGCCTGGAAACACCATATATTTT. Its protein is CASSTVGREPGNTIYF.

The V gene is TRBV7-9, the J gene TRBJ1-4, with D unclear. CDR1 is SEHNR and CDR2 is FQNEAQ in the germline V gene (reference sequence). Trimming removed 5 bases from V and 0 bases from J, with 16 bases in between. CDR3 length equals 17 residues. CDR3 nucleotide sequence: TGTGCCAGCAGCCCCCGGTTGGGAATTTCAACTAATGAAAAACTGTTTTTT. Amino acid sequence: CASSPRLGISTNEKLFF. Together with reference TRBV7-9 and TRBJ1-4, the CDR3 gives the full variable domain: DTGVSQNPRHKITKRGQNVTFRCDPISEHNRLYWYRQTLGQGPEFLTYFQNEAQLEKSRLLSDRFSAERPKGSFSTLEIQRTEQGDSAMYLCASSPRLGISTNEKLFFGSGTQLSVL.

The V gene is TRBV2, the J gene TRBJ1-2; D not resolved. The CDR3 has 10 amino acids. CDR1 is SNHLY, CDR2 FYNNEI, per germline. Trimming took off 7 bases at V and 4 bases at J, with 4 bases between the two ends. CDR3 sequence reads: CASNVYGYTF. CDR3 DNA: TGTGCCAGCAACGTCTATGGCTACACCTTC. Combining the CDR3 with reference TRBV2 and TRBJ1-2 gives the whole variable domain EPEVTQTPSHQVTQMGQEVILRCVPISNHLYFYWYRQILGQKVEFLVSFYNNEISEKSEIFDDQFSVERPDGSNFTLKIRSTKLEDSAMYFCASNVYGYTFGSGTRLTVV.

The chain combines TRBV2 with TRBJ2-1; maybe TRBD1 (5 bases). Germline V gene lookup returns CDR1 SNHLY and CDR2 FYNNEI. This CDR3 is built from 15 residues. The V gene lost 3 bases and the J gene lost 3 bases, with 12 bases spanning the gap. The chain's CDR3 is CASSERQGFYNEQFF. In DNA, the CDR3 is TGTGCCAGCAGTGAGAGGCAGGGATTCTACAATGAGCAGTTCTTC.

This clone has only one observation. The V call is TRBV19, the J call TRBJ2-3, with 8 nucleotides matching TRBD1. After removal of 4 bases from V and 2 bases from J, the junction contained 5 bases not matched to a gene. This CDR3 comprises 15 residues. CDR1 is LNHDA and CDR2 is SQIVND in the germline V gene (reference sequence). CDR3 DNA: TGTGCCAGTAGTACGCCGGGACAGGACACAGATACGCAGTATTTT. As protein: CASSTPGQDTDTQYF.

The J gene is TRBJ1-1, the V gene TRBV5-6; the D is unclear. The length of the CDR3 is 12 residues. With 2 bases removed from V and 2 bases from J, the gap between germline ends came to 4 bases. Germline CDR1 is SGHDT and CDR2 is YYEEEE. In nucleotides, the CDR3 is TGTGCCAGCAGCTTTATTAACACTGAAGCTTTCTTT. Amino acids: CASSFINTEAFF.